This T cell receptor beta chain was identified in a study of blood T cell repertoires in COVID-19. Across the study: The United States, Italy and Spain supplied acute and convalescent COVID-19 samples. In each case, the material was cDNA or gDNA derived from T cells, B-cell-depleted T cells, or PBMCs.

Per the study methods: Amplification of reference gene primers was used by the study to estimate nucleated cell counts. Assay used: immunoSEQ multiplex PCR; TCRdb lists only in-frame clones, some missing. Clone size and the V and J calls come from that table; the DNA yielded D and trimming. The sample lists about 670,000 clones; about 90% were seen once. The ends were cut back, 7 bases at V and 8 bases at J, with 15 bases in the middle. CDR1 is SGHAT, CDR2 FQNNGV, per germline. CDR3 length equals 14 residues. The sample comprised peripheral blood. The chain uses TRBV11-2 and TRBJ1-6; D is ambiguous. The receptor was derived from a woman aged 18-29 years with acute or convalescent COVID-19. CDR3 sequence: CASTLVGRYSPLHF. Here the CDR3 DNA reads TGTGCCAGCACCCTGGTGGGGAGATATTCACCCCTCCACTTT.